These 11 T cell receptor beta chains originate from one sample sequenced in a study of CD8 T cells in ankylosing spondylitis. One entry per CDR3 protein results from TCRdb running MiXCR on the 5' RACE reads. Of tens of thousands of distinct CDR3 sequences detected, 16% appear once; the ten largest clones hold 35% to 50%. Sequenced material: blood. The origin of the receptors is a male donor with ankylosing spondylitis or in good health (not recorded which).

The chain is built from TRBV29-1 and TRBJ2-3, with a weak D call TRBD1 (5 bases). The V gene's germline CDR1 is SQVTM and CDR2 ANQGSEA. CDR3 length: 11 residues. Trimming stripped 7 bases from V and 8 bases from J, with 13 bases between. CDR3 bases: TGCAGCGGCAGACAGCAGCGTACGCAGTATTTT. Encoded protein: CSGRQQRTQYF.

This clonotype was seen only a few times. The chain is built from TRBV5-1 and TRBJ2-1; 9 nucleotides match TRBD1. CDR3 length: 15 amino acids. Germline lookup yields CDR1 SGHRS and CDR2 YFSETQ. Losses at the gene ends were 1 base for V and 4 bases for J; bases not matched to a gene: 3. In DNA, the CDR3 is TGCGCCAGCAGCTTGAGGACAGGGGAATACAATGAGCAGTTCTTC. Protein sequence: CASSLRTGEYNEQFF. The variable domain in full, completed from reference TRBV5-1 and TRBJ2-1, reads KAGVTQTPRYLIKTRGQQVTLSCSPISGHRSVSWYQQTPGQGLQFLFEYFSETQRNKGNFPGRFSGRQFSNSRSEMNVSTLELGDSALYLCASSLRTGEYNEQFFGPGTRLTVL.

This clonotype showed up just a few times. V is TRBV5-1 and J is TRBJ2-4, with no clear D. V shed 0 bases and J shed 7 bases, with 8 bases lying between them. Looked up from germline, CDR1 is SGHRS and CDR2 is YFSETQ. The CDR3 contains 13 residues. The CDR3 here is CASSLGQGNIQYF. CDR3 bases: TGCGCCAGCAGCTTGGGCCAAGGGAACATTCAGTACTTC. Supplemented by reference TRBV5-1 and TRBJ2-4, the full variable domain reads KAGVTQTPRYLIKTRGQQVTLSCSPISGHRSVSWYQQTPGQGLQFLFEYFSETQRNKGNFPGRFSGRQFSNSRSEMNVSTLELGDSALYLCASSLGQGNIQYFGAGTRLSVL.

The chain employs TRBV20-1 and TRBJ2-1, with D uncertain. V lost 5 bases and J lost 0, with 11 bases in between. This CDR3 is built from 14 residues. The V gene's germline CDR1 is DFQATT and CDR2 SNEGSKA (reference sequence). The CDR3 DNA reads as TGCAGTGCTCCCTCCTTCAGCTCCTACAATGAGCAGTTCTTC. This gives the protein CSAPSFSSYNEQFF.

CDR3 nucleotide sequence: TGTGCCAGCAGTTCGTGGGCAGGGAGAACAACCGGGGAGCTGTTTTTT. This translates into CASSSWAGRTTGELFF. The J gene is TRBJ2-2, the V gene TRBV7-2; D assignment may be TRBD1 or TRBD2 (5 bases each). Trimming removed 6 bases from V and 5 bases from J, with 19 bases in between. The CDR3 is 16 residues long. Germline V gene lookup returns CDR1 SGHTA and CDR2 FQGNSA.

This clonotype was counted a few times. This chain links TRBV6-2 or TRBV6-3 with TRBJ1-1, with a tentative D call TRBD1 (5 bases). V was pared by 6 bases and J by 1 base, with 6 bases between. The CDR3 extends over 12 amino acids. Germline loops: CDR1 MNHEY, CDR2 SVGEGT. DNA for the CDR3: TGTGCCAGCAGGAGGGGGAACACTGAAGCTTTCTTT. Translation gives CASRRGNTEAFF.

This clonotype came up many times. The chain joins TRBV7-2 to TRBJ1-4; D is unresolved. V lost 5 bases, J lost 8 bases, and 6 bases lay in between. CDR3 length equals 11 residues. Germline V CDR1 and CDR2: SGHTA, FQGNSA. The CDR3 DNA is TGTGCCAGCAGCCCTGGCGAAAAACTGTTTTTT. Translated, it gives CASSPGEKLFF.

The J gene is TRBJ2-2, the V gene TRBV3-1, with D perhaps given as TRBD1 or TRBD2 (5 bases each). CDR3 length: 15 amino acids. Trimming shortened V by 0 bases and J by 7 bases, and 12 bases separated the two germline ends. Germline CDR1 is LGHDT and CDR2 is YNNKEL (reference sequence). CDR3 sequence (DNA): TGTGCCAGCAGCCAAGAGGGGACCGTCGTCGGGGAGCTGTTTTTT. It yields the protein CASSQEGTVVGELFF. The full variable domain, its missing parts supplied by reference TRBV3-1 and TRBJ2-2, is DTAVSQTPKYLVTQMGNDKSIKCEQNLGHDTMYWYKQDSKKFLKIMFSYNNKELIINETVPNRFSPKSPDKAHLNLHINSLELGDSAVYFCASSQEGTVVGELFFGEGSRLTVL.

The chain links TRBV12-3 or TRBV12-4 to TRBJ1-6; no firm D call. Deletions cut 2 bases from V and 0 bases from J, with 5 bases between. The length of the CDR3 is 15 residues. The CDR3 sequence: CASSLRNSYNSPLHF. CDR3 nucleotides: TGTGCCAGCAGTTTACGGAACTCCTATAATTCACCCCTCCACTTT.

At least ten counts were recorded for this clonotype. The genes are TRBV5-6 and TRBJ2-3, with TRBD2 matching over 11 bases. The CDR3 spans 14 residues. The V segment lost 4 bases and the J segment 5 bases; nucleotides outside the gene matches: 3. Germline V lookup: CDR1 SGHDT, CDR2 YYEEEE. The CDR3, as DNA: TGTGCCAGCAGCATAGGACTAGCGGGAGATACGCAGTATTTT. It is translated as CASSIGLAGDTQYF.

The rearrangement uses TRBV12-3 or TRBV12-4 and TRBJ2-3; the match to TRBD1 covers 7 bases. V shed 3 bases, J shed 4 bases, and the junction held 7 bases outside the gene matches. The length of the CDR3 is 15 residues. The CDR3 DNA reads TGTGCCAGCAGTTTTGGACAGGAGCTGGCAGATACGCAGTATTTT. Its translation: CASSFGQELADTQYF.